Following are 2 T cell receptor beta chains from one sample sequenced in a study of T cell responses to AZD1222 COVID-19 vaccine. Only in-frame clones appear in the TCRdb table, and some are missing; sequencing was by immunoSEQ multiplex PCR. Seen here are roughly 26,000 clones, over 75% observed once, and the top ten hold less than 3.5%. This specimen consisted of peripheral blood, obtained 28 days after the second AZD1222 dose. Receptors originate from an adult who received the AZD1222 COVID-19 vaccine.

The rearrangement links TRBV28 to TRBJ1-4; weak D call: TRBD1 (6 bases). CDR1 and CDR2 (germline): MDHEN, SYDVKM. V was clipped by 3 bases and J by 8 bases, with 16 bases between them. The CDR3 runs 15 residues. The CDR3 is CASSFSGRGTEKLFF. CDR3 DNA: TGTGCCAGCAGTTTTTCTGGCAGGGGAACGGAAAAACTGTTTTTT.

This clone was found a few times. The chain is built from TRBV29-1 and TRBJ1-2, with 8 bases identical to TRBD1. V shed 3 bases, J shed 7 bases, and the junction held 4 bases outside the gene matches. Per germline, CDR1 SQVTM and CDR2 ANQGSEA. The CDR3 extends over 12 amino acids. In DNA, the CDR3 is TGCAGCGTTGACAGGGGGCGAAGTGGCTACACCTTC. Protein: CSVDRGRSGYTF. Together with reference TRBV29-1 and TRBJ1-2, the CDR3 gives the full variable domain: SAVISQKPSRDICQRGTSLTIQCQVDSQVTMMFWYRQQPGQSLTLIATANQGSEATYESGFVIDKFPISRPNLTFSTLTVSNMSPEDSSIYLCSVDRGRSGYTFGSGTRLTVV.